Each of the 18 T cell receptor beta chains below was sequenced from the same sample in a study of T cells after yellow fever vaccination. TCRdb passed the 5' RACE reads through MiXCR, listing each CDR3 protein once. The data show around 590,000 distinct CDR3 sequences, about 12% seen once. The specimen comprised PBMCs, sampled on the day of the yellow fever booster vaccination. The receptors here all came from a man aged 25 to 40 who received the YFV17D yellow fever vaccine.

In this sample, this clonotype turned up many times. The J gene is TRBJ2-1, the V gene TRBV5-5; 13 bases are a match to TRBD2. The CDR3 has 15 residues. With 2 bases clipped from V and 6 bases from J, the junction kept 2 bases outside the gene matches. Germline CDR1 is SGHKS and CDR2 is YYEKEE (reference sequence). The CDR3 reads CASSFGLAGVNEQFF. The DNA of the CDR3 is TGTGCCAGCAGCTTCGGACTAGCGGGAGTCAATGAGCAGTTCTTC.

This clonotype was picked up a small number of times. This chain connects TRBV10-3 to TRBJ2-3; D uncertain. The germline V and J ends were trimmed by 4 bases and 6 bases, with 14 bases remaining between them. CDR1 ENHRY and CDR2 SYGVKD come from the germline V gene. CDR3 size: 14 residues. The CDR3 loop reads CAISVAITSDTQYF. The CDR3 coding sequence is TGTGCCATCAGTGTCGCCATAACCTCGGATACGCAGTATTTT.

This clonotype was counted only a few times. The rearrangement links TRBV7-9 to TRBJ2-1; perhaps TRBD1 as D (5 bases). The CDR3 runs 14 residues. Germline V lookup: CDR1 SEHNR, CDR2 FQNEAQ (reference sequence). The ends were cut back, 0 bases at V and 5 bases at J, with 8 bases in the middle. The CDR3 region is CASSLALGDNEQFF. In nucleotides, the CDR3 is TGTGCCAGCAGCTTAGCGTTAGGGGACAATGAGCAGTTCTTC.

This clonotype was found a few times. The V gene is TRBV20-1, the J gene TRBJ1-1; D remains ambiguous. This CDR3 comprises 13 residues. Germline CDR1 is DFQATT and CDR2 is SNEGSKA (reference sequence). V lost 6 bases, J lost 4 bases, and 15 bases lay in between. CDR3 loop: CSAARGGVTEAFF. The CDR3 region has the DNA TGCAGTGCCGCACGGGGTGGGGTCACTGAAGCTTTCTTT.

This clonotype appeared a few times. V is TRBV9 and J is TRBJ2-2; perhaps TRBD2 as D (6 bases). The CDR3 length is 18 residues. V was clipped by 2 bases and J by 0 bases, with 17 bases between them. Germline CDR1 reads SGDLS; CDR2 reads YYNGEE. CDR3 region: CASSVSKVGGTNTGELFF. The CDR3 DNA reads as TGTGCCAGCAGCGTGTCCAAGGTGGGGGGTACGAACACCGGGGAGCTGTTTTTT. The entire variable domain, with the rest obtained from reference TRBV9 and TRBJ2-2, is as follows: DSGVTQTPKHLITATGQRVTLRCSPRSGDLSVYWYQQSLDQGLQFLIQYYNGEERAKGNILERFSAQQFPDLHSELNLSSLELGDSALYFCASSVSKVGGTNTGELFFGEGSRLTVL.

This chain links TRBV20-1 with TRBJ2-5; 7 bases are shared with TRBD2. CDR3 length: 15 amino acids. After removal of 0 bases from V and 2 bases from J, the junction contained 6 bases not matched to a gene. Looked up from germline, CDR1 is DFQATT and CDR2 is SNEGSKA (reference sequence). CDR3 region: CSARDVSSGQETQYF. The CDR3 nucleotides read TGCAGTGCTAGAGATGTCTCTAGCGGACAAGAGACCCAGTACTTC.

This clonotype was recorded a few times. CDR3 bases: TGTGCCAGCAGCGTAGGATCAAGCGGGAGGGCCTGGTCCTACAATGAGCAGTTCTTC. This gives the protein CASSVGSSGRAWSYNEQFF. J is TRBJ2-1 and V is TRBV9; 10 nucleotides agree with TRBD2. Germline V lookup: CDR1 SGDLS, CDR2 YYNGEE. J was trimmed by 1 base and V by 0 bases; bases with no gene match: 10. The CDR3 contains 19 residues.

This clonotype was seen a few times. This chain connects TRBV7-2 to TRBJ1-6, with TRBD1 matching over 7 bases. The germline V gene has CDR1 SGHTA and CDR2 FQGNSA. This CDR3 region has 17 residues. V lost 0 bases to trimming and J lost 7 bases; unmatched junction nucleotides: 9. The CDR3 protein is CASSLAPPQGWNSPLHF. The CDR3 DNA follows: TGTGCCAGCAGCTTAGCGCCCCCACAGGGGTGGAATTCACCCCTCCACTTT.

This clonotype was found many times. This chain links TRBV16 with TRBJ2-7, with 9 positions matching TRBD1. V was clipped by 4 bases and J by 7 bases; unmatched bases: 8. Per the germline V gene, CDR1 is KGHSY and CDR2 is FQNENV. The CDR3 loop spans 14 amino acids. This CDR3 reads CASSRSRQGEEQYF. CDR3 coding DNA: TGTGCCAGCAGCCGCTCAAGACAGGGGGAAGAGCAGTACTTC.

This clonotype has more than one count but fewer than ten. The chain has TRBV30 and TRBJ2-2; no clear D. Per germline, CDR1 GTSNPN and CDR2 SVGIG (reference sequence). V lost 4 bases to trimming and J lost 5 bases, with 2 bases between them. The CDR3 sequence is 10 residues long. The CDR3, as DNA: TGTGCCTGGAAAACCGGGGAGCTGTTTTTT. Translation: CAWKTGELFF.

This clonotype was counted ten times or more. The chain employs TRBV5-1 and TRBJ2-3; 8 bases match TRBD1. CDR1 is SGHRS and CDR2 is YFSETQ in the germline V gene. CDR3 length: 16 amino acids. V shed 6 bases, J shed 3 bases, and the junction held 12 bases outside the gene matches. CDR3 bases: TGCGCCAGCAACCAGAAGTTGGACAGGGTAACAGATACGCAGTATTTT. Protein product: CASNQKLDRVTDTQYF.

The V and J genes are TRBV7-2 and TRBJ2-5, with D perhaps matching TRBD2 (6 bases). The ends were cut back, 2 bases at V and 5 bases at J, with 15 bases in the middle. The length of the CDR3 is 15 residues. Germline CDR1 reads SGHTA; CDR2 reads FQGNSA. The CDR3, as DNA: TGTGCCAGCAGCTTATTTGGGGGGTTGTTGGAGACCCAGTACTTC. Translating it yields CASSLFGGLLETQYF. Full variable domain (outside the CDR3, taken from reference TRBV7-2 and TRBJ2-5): GAGVSQSPSNKVTEKGKDVELRCDPISGHTALYWYRQSLGQGLEFLIYFQGNSAPDKSGLPSDRFSAERTGGSVSTLTIQRTQQEDSAVYLCASSLFGGLLETQYFGPGTRLLVL.

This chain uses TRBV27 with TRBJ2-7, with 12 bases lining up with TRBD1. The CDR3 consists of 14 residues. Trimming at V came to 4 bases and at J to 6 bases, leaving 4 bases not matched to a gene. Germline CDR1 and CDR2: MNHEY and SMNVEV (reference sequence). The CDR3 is CASSWDRGRREQYF. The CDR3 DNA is TGTGCCAGCAGTTGGGACAGGGGGCGGCGCGAGCAGTACTTC.

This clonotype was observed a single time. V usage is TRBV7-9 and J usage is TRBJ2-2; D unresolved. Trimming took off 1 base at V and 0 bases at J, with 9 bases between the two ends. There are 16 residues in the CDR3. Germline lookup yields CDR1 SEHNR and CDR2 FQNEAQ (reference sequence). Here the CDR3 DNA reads TGTGCCAGCAGCTTAGTTGTGGGCCCGAACACCGGGGAGCTGTTTTTT. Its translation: CASSLVVGPNTGELFF.

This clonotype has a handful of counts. The CDR3 nucleotides read TGTGCTGTAGAAAGCTCCCTGACCGGGGAGCTGTTTTTT. This encodes CAVESSLTGELFF. The rearrangement joins TRBV7-6 to TRBJ2-2; D remains ambiguous. Per the germline V gene, CDR1 is SGHVS and CDR2 is FNYEAQ. The CDR3 is 13 amino acids. Full variable domain (rest looked up from reference TRBV7-6 and TRBJ2-2): GAGVSQSPRYKVTKRGQDVALRCDPISGHVSLYWYRQALGQGPEFLTYFNYEAQQDKSGLPNDRFSAERPEGSISTLTIQRTEQRDSAMYRCAVESSLTGELFFGEGSRLTVL.

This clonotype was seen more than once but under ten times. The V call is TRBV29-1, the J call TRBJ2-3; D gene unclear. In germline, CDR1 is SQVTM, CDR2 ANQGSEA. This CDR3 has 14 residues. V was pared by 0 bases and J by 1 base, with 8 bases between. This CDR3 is CSVEDPGGTDTQYF. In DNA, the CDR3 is TGCAGCGTTGAAGATCCGGGCGGCACAGATACGCAGTATTTT.

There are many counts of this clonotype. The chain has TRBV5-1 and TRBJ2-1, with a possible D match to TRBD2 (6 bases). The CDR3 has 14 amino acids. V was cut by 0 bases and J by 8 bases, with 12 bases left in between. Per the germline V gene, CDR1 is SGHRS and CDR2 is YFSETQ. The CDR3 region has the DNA TGCGCCAGCAGCTTGGTTGGCAGGGAGGATGAGCAGTTCTTC. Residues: CASSLVGREDEQFF.

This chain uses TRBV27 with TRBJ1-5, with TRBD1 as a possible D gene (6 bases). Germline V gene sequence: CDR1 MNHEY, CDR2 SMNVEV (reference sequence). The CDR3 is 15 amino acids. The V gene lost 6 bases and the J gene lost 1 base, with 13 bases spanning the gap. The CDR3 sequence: CASSPLGASNQPQHF. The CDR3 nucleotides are TGTGCCAGCAGCCCGTTGGGGGCGAGCAATCAGCCCCAGCATTTT.